These 13 T cell receptor beta chains were all obtained from the same sample, sequenced in a study of blood T cell repertoires in COVID-19. TCRdb's table, derived via immunoSEQ multiplex PCR, lists solely in-frame clones and lacks some. This sample has approximately 200,000 clones, with roughly 80% found just once. Sequenced: PBMCs or T cells enriched from blood (not recorded which). The origin of the receptors is a middle-aged man who had recovered from COVID-19.

This clone was observed once. The chain combines TRBV7-9 with TRBJ2-3; 7 nucleotides line up with TRBD1. The CDR3 runs to 13 residues. V shed 10 bases, J shed 3 bases, and the junction held 7 bases outside the gene matches. CDR1 is SEHNR, CDR2 FQNEAQ, per germline (reference sequence). In nucleotides, the CDR3 is TGTGCCACCGAAGGACAGGCGACAGATACGCAGTATTTT. The encoded protein is CATEGQATDTQYF.

The V call is TRBV29-1, the J call TRBJ1-2; TRBD1 matches 8 bases. J was trimmed by 5 bases and V by 7 bases; bases with no gene match: 6. Germline assignment: CDR1 SQVTM and CDR2 ANQGSEA. The length of the CDR3 is 12 residues. The CDR3 DNA reads TGCAGCGCCCAGGGGGCAGGGTATGGCTACACCTTC. This gives the protein CSAQGAGYGYTF.

The chain is built from TRBV13 and TRBJ2-1; 10 nucleotides line up with TRBD2. V shed 3 bases and J 6 bases; nucleotides not matched to a gene: 8. The CDR3 consists of 16 residues. Per the germline V gene, CDR1 is PRHDT and CDR2 is FYEKMQ (reference sequence). The CDR3 bases are TGTGCCAGCAGCTTCTCGAGCGGGAGGGCCTTCAATGAGCAGTTCTTC. This codes for CASSFSSGRAFNEQFF.

This clone was observed a few times. Here the CDR3 DNA reads TGTGCTAGTGGTTTGGTACTACCCCCTTTGAGCGGGAGAGATAACACCGGGGAGCTGTTTTTT. Its protein product is CASGLVLPPLSGRDNTGELFF. The chain links TRBV12-5 to TRBJ2-2; 8 bases line up with TRBD2. The CDR3 spans 21 residues. Germline V gene data show CDR1 as LGHNT and CDR2 as FRNRAP. V trimming: 0 bases; J trimming: 2 bases; junction bases outside the gene matches: 17.

The chain has TRBV18 and TRBJ2-7, with TRBD1 matching 10 bases. CDR3 length: 15 residues. Looked up from germline, CDR1 is KGHSH and CDR2 is LQKENI. V shed 4 bases and J 4 bases; nucleotides not matched to a gene: 7. For the CDR3, the DNA is TGTGCCAGCTCACAACCGGGACAGGGGTTTTACGAGCAGTACTTC. Protein product: CASSQPGQGFYEQYF.

The chain recombines TRBV2 with TRBJ1-1; unclear D gene. Germline CDR1 is SNHLY and CDR2 is FYNNEI. The length of the CDR3 is 14 residues. The ends were cut back, 2 bases at V and 2 bases at J, with 9 bases in the middle. Here the CDR3 DNA reads TGTGCCAGCAGTGAAATGCCAGGAAACACTGAAGCTTTCTTT. Protein: CASSEMPGNTEAFF.

The V gene is TRBV9, the J gene TRBJ2-1; the match to TRBD2 covers 11 bases. V dropped 0 bases and J dropped 4; count of bases not matched to a gene: 3. This CDR3 is 16 amino acids long. The V gene's germline CDR1 is SGDLS and CDR2 YYNGEE. CDR3 sequence: CASSVGWTSGYNEQFF. The CDR3 DNA reads TGTGCCAGCAGCGTAGGCTGGACTAGCGGGTACAATGAGCAGTTCTTC.

The chain uses TRBV4-3 and TRBJ1-2, with 7 bases that match TRBD1. Germline loops: CDR1 LGHNA, CDR2 YSLEER. The CDR3 spans 15 residues. After removal of 0 bases from V and 2 bases from J, the junction contained 3 bases not matched to a gene. The CDR3, as DNA: TGCGCCAGCAGCCAAGACCCGGGACAGAACTATGGCTACACCTTC. Its translation is CASSQDPGQNYGYTF.

This clone was recorded a few times. At one boundary the junction diverges from the germline segment, which might be a read error. The genes are TRBV20-1 and TRBJ1-2, with a tentative D call TRBD1 (6 bases). Germline CDR1 is DFQATT and CDR2 is SNEGSKA (reference sequence). The CDR3 runs to 10 residues. The CDR3 loop is CSASHRVPIF. Here the CDR3 DNA reads TGCAGTGCCTCTCACAGGGTCCCCATCTTC.

The chain combines TRBV7-8 with TRBJ1-1; D remains ambiguous. The germline V gene encodes CDR1 SGHVS and CDR2 FQNEAQ. V lost 7 bases and J lost 5, with 14 bases in between. CDR3 length equals 13 residues. CDR3 residues: CASITGRATEAFF. The CDR3 DNA reads as TGTGCCAGCATCACGGGGAGGGCGACTGAAGCTTTCTTT.

CDR3 bases: TGTGCCAGCAGTGAAGCGGCCAACAGGAACACTGAAGCTTTCTTT. It yields the protein CASSEAANRNTEAFF. This chain uses TRBV6-1 with TRBJ1-1; D remains ambiguous. Germline V gene lookup returns CDR1 MNHNS and CDR2 SASEGT. This CDR3 comprises 15 residues. Trimming took 0 bases from V and 1 from J, leaving 9 bases between them.

Comments on this clone: A much larger clone sits a single nucleotide away, making a read error possible. The sample holds other DNA sequences that translate to the same CDR3. The CDR3, as DNA: TGTGCCAGCAGCTTACAGGGAGGGAACACTGAAGCTTTCTTT. It encodes CASSLQGGNTEAFF. The chain links TRBV7-9 to TRBJ1-1; D may be TRBD1 (5 bases). Germline CDR1 is SEHNR and CDR2 is FQNEAQ (reference sequence). The V gene lost 2 bases and the J gene lost 1 base, with 8 bases spanning the gap. The CDR3 totals 14 residues.

This chain uses TRBV4-3 with TRBJ1-3; 7 bases match TRBD1. CDR3 length: 14 residues. V lost 1 base, J lost 9 bases, and 6 bases stayed unmatched. In germline, CDR1 is LGHNA, CDR2 YSLEER. The CDR3 loop reads CASSQVGQTSTIYF. The CDR3 DNA follows: TGCGCCAGCAGCCAAGTGGGACAGACCAGCACCATATATTTT.